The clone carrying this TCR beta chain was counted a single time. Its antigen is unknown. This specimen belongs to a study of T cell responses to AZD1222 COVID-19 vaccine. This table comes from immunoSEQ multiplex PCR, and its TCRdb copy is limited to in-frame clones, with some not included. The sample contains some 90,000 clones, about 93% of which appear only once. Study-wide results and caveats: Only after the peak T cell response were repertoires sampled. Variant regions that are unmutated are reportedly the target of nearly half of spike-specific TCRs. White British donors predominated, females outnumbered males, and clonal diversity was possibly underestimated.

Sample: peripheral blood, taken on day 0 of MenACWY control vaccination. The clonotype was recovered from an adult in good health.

The CDR3 DNA is TGTGCCACCAGGCCGCCTGATATAGCGGGAGTATCGAATGAGCAGTTCTTC. It translates to CATRPPDIAGVSNEQFF. V usage is TRBV15 and J usage is TRBJ2-1; 9 nucleotides align to TRBD2. V lost 6 bases and J lost 7; bases outside the gene matches: 16. CDR3 length equals 17 residues. Germline CDR1 is LNHNV and CDR2 is YYDKDF (reference sequence). Combining the CDR3 with reference TRBV15 and TRBJ2-1 gives the whole variable domain DAMVIQNPRYQVTQFGKPVTLSCSQTLNHNVMYWYQQKSSQAPKLLFHYYDKDFNNEADTPDNFQSRRPNTSFCFLDIRSPGLGDTAMYLCATRPPDIAGVSNEQFFGPGTRLTVL.